Shown below are 15 T cell receptor beta chains from a single sample sequenced in a study of shared clonotypes between healthy human individuals. The repertoire was sequenced with immunoSEQ multiplex PCR; TCRdb's copy has only in-frame clones and lacks some. This sample has fewer than 400,000 clones; 74% occur once, and the top ten carry approximately 10%. The sequencing input was memory CD4+ T cells sorted from blood. Regarding subset: CD45RA-negative fraction. These receptors all come from a man aged 25 to 45 in good health.

The chain links TRBV5-6 to TRBJ1-1, with D perhaps matching TRBD1 (5 bases). CDR1 is SGHDT and CDR2 is YYEEEE in the germline V gene. CDR3 length equals 14 residues. The V gene lost 3 bases and the J gene lost 2 bases, with 11 bases spanning the gap. CDR3 sequence reads: CASSYFGGNTEAFF. The CDR3 nucleotides are TGTGCCAGCAGCTACTTTGGGGGAAACACTGAAGCTTTCTTT.

This clone was recorded once. The rearrangement joins TRBV7-9 to TRBJ2-1; unclear D gene. V gave up 4 bases and J gave up 5 bases, with 15 bases separating them. This CDR3 region has 15 residues. The germline gives CDR1 SEHNR, CDR2 FQNEAQ (reference sequence). The CDR3 here is CASSSSEPLHNEQFF. CDR3 bases: TGTGCCAGCAGCTCATCAGAACCCCTCCACAATGAGCAGTTCTTC.

This clone appeared once. The chain couples TRBV29-1 to TRBJ1-2; TRBD1 is a possible D gene (6 bases). The CDR3 contains 12 residues. With 3 bases removed from V and 7 bases from J, the gap between germline ends came to 12 bases. The germline CDR1 and CDR2 sequences are SQVTM and ANQGSEA. The CDR3 loop is CSVDSQTGGYTF. The CDR3 DNA sequence: TGCAGCGTTGATTCACAGACAGGTGGCTACACCTTC.

This sequence joins TRBV4-3 and TRBJ2-7, with TRBD2 identical over 10 bases. Germline lookup yields CDR1 LGHNA and CDR2 YSLEER. CDR3 length: 14 amino acids. The V gene end was trimmed by 3 bases and the J gene end by 2 bases; junction bases not matched to a gene: 1. The CDR3 region has the DNA TGCGCCAGCAGCCAGCTAGCGGGGGCCTACGAGCAGTACTTC. Its translation is CASSQLAGAYEQYF.

This chain links TRBV11-3 with TRBJ2-7; no reliable D call. The CDR3 covers 13 residues. V lost 5 bases, J lost 2 bases, and 10 bases lay in between. Germline V gene sequence: CDR1 SGHNT, CDR2 YENEEA. The CDR3 coding sequence is TGTGCCAGCAGCCAGACCAGCACCTACGAGCAGTACTTC. This gives the protein CASSQTSTYEQYF.

This sequence joins TRBV28 and TRBJ2-7, with D perhaps matching TRBD2 (5 bases). The CDR3 totals 13 residues. With 5 bases removed from V and 3 bases from J, the gap between germline ends came to 11 bases. The germline CDR1 and CDR2 sequences are MDHEN and SYDVKM. This CDR3 is CASSGGSLYEQYF. For the CDR3, the DNA is TGTGCCAGCAGTGGCGGGTCCCTCTACGAGCAGTACTTC.

CDR3 in amino acids: CASSRWRDGETQYF. The CDR3 DNA reads TGTGCCAGTAGTCGGTGGCGGGACGGGGAGACCCAGTACTTC. The genes are TRBV19 and TRBJ2-5, with D possibly TRBD2 on 6 matching bases. V lost 5 bases to trimming and J lost 5 bases, with 15 bases between them. Germline CDR1 reads LNHDA; CDR2 reads SQIVND (reference sequence). The CDR3 loop spans 14 amino acids.

This chain uses TRBV19 with TRBJ2-1; 8 bases line up with TRBD1. This CDR3 has 15 residues. V lost 4 bases and J lost 3; bases outside the gene matches: 5. Germline lookup yields CDR1 LNHDA and CDR2 SQIVND (reference sequence). CDR3 nucleotide sequence: TGTGCCAGTAGTACTACGGACAGGGACTACAATGAGCAGTTCTTC. Translated, it gives CASSTTDRDYNEQFF.

This clone has only one observation. The chain has TRBV7-9 and TRBJ2-5; possibly TRBD1 or TRBD2 for D (5 bases each). Germline V lookup: CDR1 SEHNR, CDR2 FQNEAQ (reference sequence). The CDR3 totals 14 residues. V lost 0 bases and J 5 bases, leaving 10 bases between the germline ends. In DNA form, the CDR3 reads TGTGCCAGCAGCTTAGCGCGAGGGGTCGAGACCCAGTACTTC. Translated: CASSLARGVETQYF.

The J gene is TRBJ2-1, the V gene TRBV25-1, with 7 bases aligning to TRBD1. Trimming removed 5 bases from V and 8 bases from J; junction bases left unmatched: 15. The germline CDR1 and CDR2 sequences are MGHDK and SYGVNS. CDR3 size: 16 residues. CDR3 in amino acids: CASSKPGTASPHEQFF. The CDR3 DNA sequence: TGTGCCAGCAGTAAGCCTGGGACAGCTTCTCCCCATGAGCAGTTCTTC.

In this sample, this clone turned up once. The chain employs TRBV30 and TRBJ1-1; D is unclear. V lost 6 bases and J 10 bases, leaving 12 bases between the germline ends. CDR3 length: 10 residues. CDR1 GTSNPN and CDR2 SVGIG come from the germline V gene (reference sequence). The CDR3 protein is CACPDDPAFF. The CDR3 DNA sequence: TGTGCCTGCCCTGACGACCCAGCTTTCTTT.

The rearrangement uses TRBV5-4 and TRBJ1-1, with D perhaps matching TRBD1 (5 bases). The length of the CDR3 is 14 residues. V lost 5 bases, J lost 12 bases, and 23 bases lay in between. The germline V gene has CDR1 SGHNT and CDR2 YYREEE (reference sequence). CDR3 sequence (DNA): TGTGCCAGCAGTCAGGGTCGGGGTGCCCTCCTTACTTTCTTT. Translation: CASSQGRGALLTFF.

The rearrangement joins TRBV2 to TRBJ1-4, with a possible D match to TRBD1 (6 bases). Germline CDR1 and CDR2: SNHLY and FYNNEI. The V gene lost 6 bases and the J gene lost 2 bases, with 19 bases spanning the gap. The CDR3 runs 17 residues. The CDR3 sequence is CASRANLRQATNEKLFF. The CDR3 coding sequence is TGTGCCAGCAGAGCCAACCTCAGACAGGCTACTAATGAAAAACTGTTTTTT.

The genes are TRBV10-3 and TRBJ2-6; no clear D gene. From germline, CDR1 is ENHRY and CDR2 SYGVKD. V was pared by 3 bases and J by 1 base, with 7 bases between. The CDR3 is made up of 15 amino acids. CDR3 protein: CAISDWSSGANVLTF. As DNA, the CDR3 is TGTGCCATCAGTGACTGGTCATCTGGGGCCAACGTCCTGACTTTC.

This chain uses TRBV7-8 with TRBJ2-2; TRBD1 is a possible D gene (6 bases). The CDR3 consists of 14 residues. Trimming stripped 5 bases from V and 5 bases from J, with 12 bases between. CDR1 and CDR2 (germline): SGHVS, FQNEAQ. The CDR3 DNA follows: TGTGCCAGCAGCACAGGGTTGGAGACCGGGGAGCTGTTTTTT. Its translation is CASSTGLETGELFF.